Below, one T cell receptor beta chain is given with its context. Clinical history as reported by participants underpinned cohort assignment. CDR1 is SGDLS and CDR2 is YYNGEE in the germline V gene. V was pared by 0 bases and J by 3 bases, with 4 bases of the junction left unmatched. The CDR3 is made up of 16 amino acids. The sample originates from a study of blood T cell repertoires in COVID-19. Overall study: The study drew acute and convalescent COVID-19 samples from the United States, Italy and Spain. From T cells, B-cell-depleted T cells, or PBMCs came the material, which was cDNA or gDNA.

In the original workflow: It was from reference gene primer amplification that nucleated cell counts were estimated. TCRdb's table, derived via immunoSEQ multiplex PCR, lists solely in-frame clones and lacks some. V and J calls and clone size are as listed in that table; D and trimming were resolved from the DNA. The table records about 270,000 clones, 80% to 95% of them present only once. The sample comprised PBMCs or T cells enriched from blood (not recorded which). The chain links TRBV9 to TRBJ2-2; 8 bases are a match to TRBD2. The sequence was obtained from a man aged 35 to 55 who had been exposed to COVID-19. DNA for the CDR3: TGTGCCAGCAGCGTAGGGCCCGGGAGGGACACCGGGGAGCTGTTTTTT. This encodes CASSVGPGRDTGELFF.